The 10 T cell receptor beta chains listed next were all sequenced from one sample in a study of T cell responses to AZD1222 COVID-19 vaccine (dated by TCRdb to the early 2020s). Library creation used the immunoSEQ multiplex PCR assay. Not all clones reach the TCRdb copy of this immuneACCESS table, which keeps in-frame sequences only. Checked studies attribute under half of the gap to unresolved V genes and leave the rest unexplained. The sample table holds about 76,000 clones, of which over 65% were seen once. In total, the top ten clones hold about 26% of the sample. This sample's time point label indicates: about 28 days (+/-7) after the second vaccine dose. Interpreted using the paper, the treatment or condition label stands for: meningococcal conjugate vaccine given as trial control. Sequenced here: peripheral blood, sampled 28 days after the second dose of the MenACWY control vaccine. All receptors derive from an adult who received the MenACWY meningococcal vaccine as a control.

This chain uses TRBV4-3 with TRBJ1-1; D not certain. The CDR3 runs to 13 residues. Germline CDR1 LGHNA, CDR2 YSLEER. V was shortened by 5 bases and J by 7 bases, with 14 bases between the two germline ends. The CDR3: CASSSWGASEAFF. CDR3 DNA: TGCGCCAGCAGCTCCTGGGGAGCAAGTGAAGCTTTCTTT.

CDR3 coding DNA: TGTGCCTGGAGTGGTGGCCCGAGGAAAGAAAACTTCTTC. It codes for CAWSGGPRKENFF. The chain couples TRBV30 to TRBJ2-1; D is ambiguous. With 1 base removed from V and 16 bases from J, the gap between germline ends came to 20 bases. Germline-derived CDR1 and CDR2 are GTSNPN and SVGIG (reference sequence). This CDR3 comprises 13 residues.

The chain carries TRBV12-1 and TRBJ2-7; the D call of TRBD2 is as the table states it, not checked on the DNA. TRBV12-1 corresponds to a pseudogene. This CDR3 region has 12 residues. Here the CDR3 reads CASSPGTYEQYF. The DNA for the CDR3 is TGTGCCAGCAGCCCGGGAACCTACGAGCAGTACTTC.

The gene calls are TRBV29-1 and TRBJ2-1, with 8 positions matching TRBD1. After removal of 4 bases from V and 2 bases from J, the junction contained 16 bases not matched to a gene. This CDR3 is built from 18 residues. In germline, CDR1 is SQVTM, CDR2 ANQGSEA. As DNA, the CDR3 is TGCAGCGTTGGGGGGGACAGGAGTCAAGAACGAACCTACAATGAGCAGTTCTTC. The encoded protein is CSVGGDRSQERTYNEQFF.

This clone was observed a handful of times. This chain connects TRBV5-6 to TRBJ2-3; 10 positions match TRBD2. V lost 3 bases, J lost 1 base, and 5 bases stayed unmatched. The CDR3 consists of 16 residues. Germline V lookup: CDR1 SGHDT, CDR2 YYEEEE. The chain's CDR3 is CASSWISGGGTDTQYF. The CDR3 DNA is TGTGCCAGCAGCTGGATAAGCGGGGGGGGCACAGATACGCAGTATTTT.

This clone was seen once. The chain recombines TRBV30 with TRBJ1-2; D unresolved. V lost 0 bases and J 9 bases, leaving 20 bases between the germline ends. Germline-derived CDR1 and CDR2 are GTSNPN and SVGIG (reference sequence). This CDR3 has 15 residues. The CDR3 region is CAWSVGQVSKSSYTF. The CDR3 DNA follows: TGTGCCTGGAGTGTAGGGCAGGTCTCTAAATCGAGCTACACCTTC.

The chain employs TRBV9 and TRBJ2-2; 10 bases line up with TRBD2. V dropped 0 bases and J dropped 0; count of bases not matched to a gene: 8. CDR1 is SGDLS, CDR2 YYNGEE, per germline. The CDR3 consists of 19 residues. The CDR3 DNA sequence: TGTGCCAGCAGCGTAGATAGTCTAGCGGGGGACACGAACACCGGGGAGCTGTTTTTT. Its protein is CASSVDSLAGDTNTGELFF. The variable domain in full, with the rest retrieved from reference TRBV9 and TRBJ2-2, is DSGVTQTPKHLITATGQRVTLRCSPRSGDLSVYWYQQSLDQGLQFLIQYYNGEERAKGNILERFSAQQFPDLHSELNLSSLELGDSALYFCASSVDSLAGDTNTGELFFGEGSRLTVL.

The chain is built from TRBV28 and TRBJ1-2; D gene uncertain. CDR1 is MDHEN, CDR2 SYDVKM, per germline. This CDR3 has 12 residues. V gave up 6 bases and J gave up 7 bases, with 12 bases separating them. The CDR3 DNA reads as TGTGCCAGCAGCCCTGGCTCGTTTGGCTACACCTTC. Translating gives CASSPGSFGYTF.

The chain has TRBV14 and TRBJ1-1; no clear D gene. V was trimmed by 0 bases and J by 9 bases, leaving 8 bases between them. CDR3 size: 12 residues. Germline CDR1 is SGHDN and CDR2 is FVKESK. CDR3 DNA: TGTGCCAGCAGCCAAGACTTTTTTAAAGCTTTCTTT. It encodes CASSQDFFKAFF.

The CDR3 is CASRSWNTEAFF. CDR3 DNA: TGTGCCAGTAGATCTTGGAACACTGAAGCTTTCTTT. V gene TRBV19 combines with J gene TRBJ1-1; D gene ambiguous. Trimming removed 6 bases at V and 1 base at J, with 6 bases between. The CDR3 sequence is 12 residues long. The germline V gene encodes CDR1 LNHDA and CDR2 SQIVND (reference sequence). The variable domain in full, with the rest retrieved from reference TRBV19 and TRBJ1-1, is DGGITQSPKYLFRKEGQNVTLSCEQNLNHDAMYWYRQDPGQGLRLIYYSQIVNDFQKGDIAEGYSVSREKKESFPLTVTSAQKNPTAFYLCASRSWNTEAFFGQGTRLTVV.